One sample yielded the 15 T cell receptor beta chains listed below, sequenced in a study of T cell changes during pregnancy in multiple sclerosis (dated by TCRdb to about 2019). The library was produced with the immunoSEQ multiplex PCR assay. Imported from immuneACCESS, the table was reduced by TCRdb to in-frame sequences with V and J called. These copies leave out some clones; in studies compared against another copy, an unresolved V gene accounts for under half, and the cause of the remainder is not known. The sample table shows around 36,000 clones, and approximately 94% are seen once. The leading ten clones occupy 1% to 1.5% of the sample. Sequenced material: peripheral blood, taken before pregnancy. These receptors all come from a female donor with multiple sclerosis, enrolled in a pregnancy study.

V and J are TRBV7-2 and TRBJ2-5; TRBD1 aligns across 9 bases. V shed 6 bases, J shed 8 bases, and the junction held 7 bases outside the gene matches. There are 13 residues in the CDR3. Germline V CDR1 and CDR2: SGHTA, FQGNSA. In DNA, the CDR3 is TGTGCCAGCAGTTGGGACAGGGCTAACACCCAGTACTTC. This gives the protein CASSWDRANTQYF.

The chain couples TRBV5-3 to TRBJ1-1, with TRBD1 as a possible D gene (6 bases). TRBV5-3 is an open reading frame whose function is uncertain. V lost 2 bases and J 2 bases, leaving 16 bases between the germline ends. The CDR3 loop spans 16 amino acids. This CDR3 is CARSLSDRPLNTEAFF. For the CDR3, the DNA is TGTGCCAGAAGCTTATCTGACAGGCCTCTCAACACTGAAGCTTTCTTT.

This chain uses TRBV7-2 with TRBJ2-3, with TRBD2 matching 8 bases. Germline CDR1 reads SGHTA; CDR2 reads FQGNSA. J lost 4 bases, V lost 2 bases, and 2 bases had no gene match. The CDR3 runs to 14 residues. The CDR3 loop reads CASSLSGSSDTQYF. In DNA form, the CDR3 reads TGTGCCAGCAGCTTAAGCGGGAGTTCAGATACGCAGTATTTT.

In its sample, this clone was seen once. The chain employs TRBV9 and TRBJ2-7; D may be TRBD1 (6 bases). The V end lost 4 bases, the J end lost 3 bases, and 8 bases lay between the germline ends. The CDR3 runs to 12 residues. Germline CDR1 SGDLS, CDR2 YYNGEE. CDR3 protein: CASSPGDYEQYF. The CDR3 nucleotides are TGTGCCAGCAGCCCAGGGGACTACGAGCAGTACTTC.

The V gene is TRBV2, the J gene TRBJ2-5; the D gene is possibly TRBD2 (5 bases). Trimming cost V 6 bases and J 2 bases, with 7 bases left between them. Germline CDR1 reads SNHLY; CDR2 reads FYNNEI. The CDR3 sequence is 12 residues long. In DNA form, the CDR3 reads TGTGCCAGCAGGGGAGAACAAGAGACCCAGTACTTC. Protein product: CASRGEQETQYF.

In this sample, this clone turned up once. The rearrangement joins TRBV28 to TRBJ2-7; 8 nucleotides align to TRBD1. The CDR3 consists of 15 residues. Unmatched junction bases numbered 10, after V lost 6 bases and J lost 3 bases. The germline V gene encodes CDR1 MDHEN and CDR2 SYDVKM. The CDR3 DNA follows: TGTGCCAGCAGGGACTCCGGACAGGGCCTCTACGAGCAGTACTTC. This encodes CASRDSGQGLYEQYF.

V usage is TRBV28 and J usage is TRBJ2-5; 9 bases map to TRBD1. The germline CDR1 and CDR2 sequences are MDHEN and SYDVKM. The junction had 0 bases not matched to a gene; V was cut back by 6 bases and J by 4 bases. This CDR3 region has 12 residues. CDR3 DNA sequence: TGTGCCAGCAGGGACAGGGGAGAGACCCAGTACTTC. Its translation: CASRDRGETQYF.

V is TRBV5-1 and J is TRBJ1-1; D uncertain. With 4 bases removed from V and 5 bases from J, the gap between germline ends came to 12 bases. CDR1 and CDR2 (germline): SGHRS, YFSETQ. The CDR3 totals 13 residues. The CDR3 DNA follows: TGCGCCAGCAGCCAGGAAATTCGAACTGAAGCTTTCTTT. Translated, it gives CASSQEIRTEAFF.

The chain carries TRBV11-3 and TRBJ2-7, with 9 bases identical to TRBD1. Germline assignment: CDR1 SGHNT and CDR2 YENEEA. V lost 1 base, J lost 1 base, and 14 bases stayed unmatched. The CDR3 covers 19 residues. This CDR3 reads CASSLGYLRRDRVSYEQYF. CDR3 nucleotide sequence: TGTGCCAGCAGCTTAGGTTATCTCCGCCGGGACAGGGTTTCCTACGAGCAGTACTTC.

The chain recombines TRBV9 with TRBJ1-4, with 11 bases aligning to TRBD1. Germline CDR1 reads SGDLS; CDR2 reads YYNGEE. There are 17 residues in the CDR3. J gave up 3 bases and V 0 bases, and 4 bases lay outside the gene matches. CDR3 protein: CASSVVGQGGPNEKLFF. Here the CDR3 DNA reads TGTGCCAGCAGCGTAGTGGGACAGGGGGGTCCTAATGAAAAACTGTTTTTT.

The J gene is TRBJ1-4, the V gene TRBV15, with 7 bases identical to TRBD1. With 1 base clipped from V and 6 bases from J, the junction kept 8 bases outside the gene matches. Germline-derived CDR1 and CDR2 are LNHNV and YYDKDF (reference sequence). There are 16 residues in the CDR3. This CDR3 reads CATSRGGTGTDEKLFF. CDR3 in DNA: TGTGCCACCAGCAGAGGGGGAACCGGGACAGATGAAAAACTGTTTTTT.

The chain employs TRBV9 and TRBJ2-2; 10 bases fit TRBD2. With 4 bases clipped from V and 7 bases from J, the junction kept 13 bases outside the gene matches. CDR1 and CDR2 from the germline V gene are SGDLS and YYNGEE. This CDR3 is built from 17 residues. The CDR3, as DNA: TGTGCCAGCAGCAAAGAACTGCTAGCGGGGGCGTACGGGGAGCTGTTTTTT. Protein product: CASSKELLAGAYGELFF.

This chain connects TRBV10-2 to TRBJ2-1, with 11 bases identical to TRBD2. After removal of 4 bases from V and 7 bases from J, the junction contained 9 bases not matched to a gene. This CDR3 has 16 residues. In germline, CDR1 is WSHSY, CDR2 SAAADI. The DNA of the CDR3 is TGCGCCAGCAGTGGACCACTAGCGGGAGTCGGAAATGAGCAGTTCTTC. Amino acids: CASSGPLAGVGNEQFF.

This chain joins TRBV27 and TRBJ2-3; possibly TRBD2 for D (5 bases). This CDR3 contains 15 residues. V was shortened by 2 bases and J by 2 bases, with 11 bases between the two germline ends. Germline V lookup: CDR1 MNHEY, CDR2 SMNVEV (reference sequence). The CDR3 spells CASSLVASNTDTQYF. The CDR3 nucleotides read TGTGCCAGCAGTTTAGTAGCGTCCAACACAGATACGCAGTATTTT.

This rearrangement joins TRBV19 to TRBJ2-1; D is unresolved. Between the trimmed V and J ends, which lost 3 bases and 8 bases, there was a span of 11 bases. Germline assignment: CDR1 LNHDA and CDR2 SQIVND (reference sequence). The CDR3 contains 13 residues. CDR3 sequence: CASSIAGWDEQFF. The DNA of the CDR3 is TGTGCCAGTAGTATTGCAGGTTGGGATGAGCAGTTCTTC.